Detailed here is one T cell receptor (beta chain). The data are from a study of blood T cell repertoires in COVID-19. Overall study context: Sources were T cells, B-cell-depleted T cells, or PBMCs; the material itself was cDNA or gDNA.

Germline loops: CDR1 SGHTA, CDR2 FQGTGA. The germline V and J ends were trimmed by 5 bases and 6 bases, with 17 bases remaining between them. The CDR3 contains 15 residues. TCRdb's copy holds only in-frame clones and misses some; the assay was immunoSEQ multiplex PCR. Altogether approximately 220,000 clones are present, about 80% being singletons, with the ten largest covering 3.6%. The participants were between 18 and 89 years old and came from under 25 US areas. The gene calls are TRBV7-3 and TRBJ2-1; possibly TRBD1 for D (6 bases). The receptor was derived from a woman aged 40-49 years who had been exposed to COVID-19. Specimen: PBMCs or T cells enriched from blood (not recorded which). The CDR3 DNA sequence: TGTGCCAGCAGCCCCGACAGCCTACAGGGCAATGAGCAGTTCTTC. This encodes CASSPDSLQGNEQFF.